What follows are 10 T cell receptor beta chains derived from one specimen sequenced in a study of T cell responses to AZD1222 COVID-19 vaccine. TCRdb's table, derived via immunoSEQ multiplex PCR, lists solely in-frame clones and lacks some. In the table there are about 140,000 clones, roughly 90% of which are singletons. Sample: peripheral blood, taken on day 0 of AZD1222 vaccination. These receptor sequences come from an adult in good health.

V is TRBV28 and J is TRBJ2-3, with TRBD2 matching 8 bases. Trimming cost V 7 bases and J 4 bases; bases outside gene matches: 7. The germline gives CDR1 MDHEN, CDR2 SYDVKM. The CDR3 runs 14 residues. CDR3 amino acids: CASIGRAGADTQYF. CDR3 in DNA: TGTGCCAGCATCGGGAGGGCCGGGGCAGATACGCAGTATTTT.

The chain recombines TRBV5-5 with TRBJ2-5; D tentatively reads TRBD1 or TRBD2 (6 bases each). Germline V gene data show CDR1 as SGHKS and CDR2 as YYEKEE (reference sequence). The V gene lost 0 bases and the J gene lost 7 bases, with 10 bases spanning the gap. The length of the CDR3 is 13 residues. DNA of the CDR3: TGTGCCAGCAGCTTGGCGGGGGCAGGGACCCAGTACTTC. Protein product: CASSLAGAGTQYF.

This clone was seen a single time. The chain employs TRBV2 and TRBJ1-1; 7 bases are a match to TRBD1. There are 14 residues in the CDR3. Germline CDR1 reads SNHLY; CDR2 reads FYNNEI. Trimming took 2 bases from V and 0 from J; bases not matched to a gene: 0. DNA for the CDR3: TGTGCCAGCAGTGAACAGGGGGTGAACACTGAAGCTTTCTTT. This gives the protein CASSEQGVNTEAFF.

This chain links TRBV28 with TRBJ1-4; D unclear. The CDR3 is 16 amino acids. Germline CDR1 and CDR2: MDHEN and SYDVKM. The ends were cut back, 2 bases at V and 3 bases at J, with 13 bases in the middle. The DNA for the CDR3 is TGTGCCAGCAGTTTAAGCTTTCTTGGAGCTAATGAAAAACTGTTTTTT. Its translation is CASSLSFLGANEKLFF.

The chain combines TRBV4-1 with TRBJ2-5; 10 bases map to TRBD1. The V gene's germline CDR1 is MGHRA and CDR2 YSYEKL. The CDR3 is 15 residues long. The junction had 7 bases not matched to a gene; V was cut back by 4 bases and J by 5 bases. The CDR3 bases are TGCGCCAGCAGCCCAGGGACAGGGGATTGGGAGACCCAGTACTTC. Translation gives CASSPGTGDWETQYF.

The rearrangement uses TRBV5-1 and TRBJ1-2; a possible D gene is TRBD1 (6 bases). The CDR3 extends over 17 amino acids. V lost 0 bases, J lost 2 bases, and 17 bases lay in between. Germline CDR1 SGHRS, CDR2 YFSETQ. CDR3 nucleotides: TGCGCCAGCAGCTTGGGTTGGCGGGGCCAGGGGAACTATGGCTACACCTTC. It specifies CASSLGWRGQGNYGYTF.

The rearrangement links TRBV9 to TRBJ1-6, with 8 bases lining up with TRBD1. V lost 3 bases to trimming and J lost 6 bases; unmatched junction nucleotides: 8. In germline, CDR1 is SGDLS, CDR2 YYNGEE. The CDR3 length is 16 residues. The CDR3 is CASSEWSGGGNSPLHF. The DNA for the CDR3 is TGTGCCAGCAGCGAGTGGTCAGGGGGCGGTAATTCACCCCTCCACTTT.

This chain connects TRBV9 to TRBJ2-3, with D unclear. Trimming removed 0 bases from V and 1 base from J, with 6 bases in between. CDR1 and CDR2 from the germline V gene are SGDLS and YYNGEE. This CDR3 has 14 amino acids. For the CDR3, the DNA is TGTGCCAGCAGCGTAGTTGGAGGCACAGATACGCAGTATTTT. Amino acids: CASSVVGGTDTQYF.

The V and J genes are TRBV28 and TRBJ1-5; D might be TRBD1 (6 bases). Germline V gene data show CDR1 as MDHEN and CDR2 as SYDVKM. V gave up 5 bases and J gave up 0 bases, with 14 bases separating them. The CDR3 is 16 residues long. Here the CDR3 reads CASSGDKAYSNQPQHF. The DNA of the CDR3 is TGTGCCAGCAGTGGGGACAAGGCCTATAGCAATCAGCCCCAGCATTTT.

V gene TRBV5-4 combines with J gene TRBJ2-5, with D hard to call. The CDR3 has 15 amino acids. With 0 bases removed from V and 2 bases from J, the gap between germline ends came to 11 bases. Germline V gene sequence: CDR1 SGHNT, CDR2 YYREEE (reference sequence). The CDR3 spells CASSLGPDRQETQYF. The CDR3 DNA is TGTGCCAGCAGCTTGGGGCCAGATCGACAAGAGACCCAGTACTTC.